This T cell receptor (beta chain) is drawn from a study of beta chain features in type 1 diabetes. About this clone: What it binds is unknown.

Germline trimming cut 5 bases from V and 2 bases from J; bases unmatched to any gene: 5. Germline CDR1 reads MNHEY; CDR2 reads SMNVEV (reference sequence). The CDR3 length is 14 residues. Reverse transcription of all isolated RNA meant that expressed TCRB transcripts were sequenced. Libraries were prepared by immunoSEQ multiplex PCR; TCRdb keeps only in-frame clonotypes and omits some of them. The sample lists about 44,000 clones; around 71% were seen once. Study-wide results and limits: Patients with Type 1 diabetes showed moderately but significantly shorter TCRB CDR3s in all four CD4+ subsets. Diminished insertions and augmented deletions at VDJ junctions characterized type 1 diabetes patients. Patients' naive, central memory and regulatory TCRB repertoires appeared more alike than those of healthy donors. It was not settled here whether HLA type affects TCRB rearrangement.

The material sequenced was Tregs from blood. The V gene is TRBV27, the J gene TRBJ1-1; 7 bases match TRBD1. This TCR derives from a young woman with type 1 diabetes. CDR3 residues: CASSEQGRNTEAFF. In DNA form, the CDR3 reads TGTGCCAGCAGTGAACAGGGGAGAAACACTGAAGCTTTCTTT.